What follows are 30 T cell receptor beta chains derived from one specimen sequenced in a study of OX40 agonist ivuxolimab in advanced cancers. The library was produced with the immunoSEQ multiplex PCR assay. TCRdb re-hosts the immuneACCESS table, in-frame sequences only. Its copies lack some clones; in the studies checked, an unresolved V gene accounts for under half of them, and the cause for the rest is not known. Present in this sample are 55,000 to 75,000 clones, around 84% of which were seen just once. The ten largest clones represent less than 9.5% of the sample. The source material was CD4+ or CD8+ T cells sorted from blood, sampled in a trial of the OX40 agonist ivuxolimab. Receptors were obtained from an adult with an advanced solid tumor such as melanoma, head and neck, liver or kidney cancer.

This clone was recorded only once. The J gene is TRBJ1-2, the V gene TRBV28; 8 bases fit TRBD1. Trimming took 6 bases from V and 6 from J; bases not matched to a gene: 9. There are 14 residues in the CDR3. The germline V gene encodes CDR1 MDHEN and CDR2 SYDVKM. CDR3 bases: TGTGCCAGCAGGGGTGGGACAGGTGTTGATGGCTACACCTTC. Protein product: CASRGGTGVDGYTF.

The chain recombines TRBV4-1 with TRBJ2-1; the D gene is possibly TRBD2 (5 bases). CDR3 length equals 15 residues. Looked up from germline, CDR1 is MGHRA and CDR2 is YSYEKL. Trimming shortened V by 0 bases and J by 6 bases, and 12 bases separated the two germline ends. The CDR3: CASSQDDGGFNEQFF. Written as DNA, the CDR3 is TGCGCCAGCAGCCAAGATGACGGCGGGTTCAATGAGCAGTTCTTC.

CDR3 protein: CASSLQWNSPLHF. In DNA form, the CDR3 reads TGTGCCAGTAGCCTCCAGTGGAATTCACCCCTCCACTTT. This sequence joins TRBV19 and TRBJ1-6; the D is unclear. The CDR3 has 13 residues. CDR1 LNHDA and CDR2 SQIVND come from the germline V gene (reference sequence). Trimming took off 6 bases at V and 7 bases at J, with 10 bases between the two ends.

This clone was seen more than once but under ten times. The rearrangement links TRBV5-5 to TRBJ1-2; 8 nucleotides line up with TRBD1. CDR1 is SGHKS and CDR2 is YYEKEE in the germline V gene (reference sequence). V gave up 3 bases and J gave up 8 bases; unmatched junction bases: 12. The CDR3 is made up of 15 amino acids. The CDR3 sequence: CASSSHLSGGEGYTF. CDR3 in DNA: TGTGCCAGCAGCTCACACCTCTCAGGGGGCGAAGGCTACACCTTC.

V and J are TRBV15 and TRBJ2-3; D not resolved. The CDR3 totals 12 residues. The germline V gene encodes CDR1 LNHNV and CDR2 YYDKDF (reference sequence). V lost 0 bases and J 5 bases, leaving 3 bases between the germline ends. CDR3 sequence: CATSRDVDTQYF. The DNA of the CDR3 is TGTGCCACCAGCAGAGATGTAGATACGCAGTATTTT.

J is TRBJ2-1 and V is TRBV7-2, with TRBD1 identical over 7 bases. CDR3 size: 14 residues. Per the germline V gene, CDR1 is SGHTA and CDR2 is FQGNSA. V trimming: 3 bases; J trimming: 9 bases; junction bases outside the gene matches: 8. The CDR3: CASSFGQGVFEQFF. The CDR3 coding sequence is TGTGCCAGCAGCTTCGGCCAGGGGGTGTTTGAGCAGTTCTTC.

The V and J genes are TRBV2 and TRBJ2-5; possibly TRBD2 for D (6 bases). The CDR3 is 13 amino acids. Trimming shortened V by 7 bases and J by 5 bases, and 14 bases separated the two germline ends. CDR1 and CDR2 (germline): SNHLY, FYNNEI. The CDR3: CASNTGGLETQYF. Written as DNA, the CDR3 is TGTGCCAGCAATACTGGGGGGTTGGAGACCCAGTACTTC.

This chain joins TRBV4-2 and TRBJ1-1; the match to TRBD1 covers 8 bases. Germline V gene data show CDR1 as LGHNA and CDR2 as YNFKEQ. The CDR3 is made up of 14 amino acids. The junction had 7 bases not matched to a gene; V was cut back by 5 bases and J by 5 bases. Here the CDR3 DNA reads TGTGCCAGCAGCATCGGACAGGGAGGGACTGAAGCTTTCTTT. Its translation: CASSIGQGGTEAFF.

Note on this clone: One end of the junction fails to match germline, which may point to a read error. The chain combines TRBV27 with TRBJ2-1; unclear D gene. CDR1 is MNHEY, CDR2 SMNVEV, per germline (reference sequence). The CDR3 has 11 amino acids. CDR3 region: CSRMAPSEQFF. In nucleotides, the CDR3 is TGCTCTAGAATGGCCCCTTCGGAGCAGTTCTTC.

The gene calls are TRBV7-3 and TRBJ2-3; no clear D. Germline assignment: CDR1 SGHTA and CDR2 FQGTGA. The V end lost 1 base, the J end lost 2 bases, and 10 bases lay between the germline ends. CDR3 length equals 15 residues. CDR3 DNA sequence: TGTGCCAGCAGCTTAAGTCCGGCGGCCACAGATACGCAGTATTTT. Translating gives CASSLSPAATDTQYF.

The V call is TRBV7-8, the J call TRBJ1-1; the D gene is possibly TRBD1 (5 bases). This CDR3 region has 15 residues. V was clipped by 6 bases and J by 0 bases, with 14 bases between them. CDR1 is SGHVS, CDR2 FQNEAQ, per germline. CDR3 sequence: CASRHLGAMNTEAFF. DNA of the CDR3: TGTGCCAGCAGGCACCTAGGGGCGATGAACACTGAAGCTTTCTTT.

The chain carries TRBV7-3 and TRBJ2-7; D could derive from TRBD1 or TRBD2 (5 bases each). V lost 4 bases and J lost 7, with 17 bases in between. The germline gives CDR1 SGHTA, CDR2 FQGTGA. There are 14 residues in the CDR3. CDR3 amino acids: CASSSGTARVEQYF. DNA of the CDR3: TGTGCCAGCAGCTCCGGGACCGCAAGAGTGGAGCAGTACTTC.

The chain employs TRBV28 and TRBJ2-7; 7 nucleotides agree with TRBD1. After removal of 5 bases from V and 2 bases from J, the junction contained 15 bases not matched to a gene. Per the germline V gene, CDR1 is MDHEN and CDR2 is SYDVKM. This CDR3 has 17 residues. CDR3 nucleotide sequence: TGTGCCAGCAGTACTCAACCGTGGGGACAGAGTACCTACGAGCAGTACTTC. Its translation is CASSTQPWGQSTYEQYF.

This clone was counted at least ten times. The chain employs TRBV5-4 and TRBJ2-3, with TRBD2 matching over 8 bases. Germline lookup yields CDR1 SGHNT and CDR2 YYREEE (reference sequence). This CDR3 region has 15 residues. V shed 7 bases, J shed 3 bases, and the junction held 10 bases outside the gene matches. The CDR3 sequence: CASQLDSGVTDTQYF. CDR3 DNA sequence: TGTGCCAGCCAATTGGATAGCGGGGTGACAGATACGCAGTATTTT.

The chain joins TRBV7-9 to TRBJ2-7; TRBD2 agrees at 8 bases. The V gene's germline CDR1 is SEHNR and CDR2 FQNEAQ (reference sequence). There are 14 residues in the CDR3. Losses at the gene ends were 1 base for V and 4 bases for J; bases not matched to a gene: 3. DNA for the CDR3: TGTGCCAGCAGCTTAGAGACTAGCGCTTACGAGCAGTACTTC. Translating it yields CASSLETSAYEQYF.

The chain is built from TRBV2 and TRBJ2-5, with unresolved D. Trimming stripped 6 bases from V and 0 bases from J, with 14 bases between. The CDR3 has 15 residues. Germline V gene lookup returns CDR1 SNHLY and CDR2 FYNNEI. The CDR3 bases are TGTGCCAGCAGCCGAATTGCGGAGTACCAAGAGACCCAGTACTTC. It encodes CASSRIAEYQETQYF.

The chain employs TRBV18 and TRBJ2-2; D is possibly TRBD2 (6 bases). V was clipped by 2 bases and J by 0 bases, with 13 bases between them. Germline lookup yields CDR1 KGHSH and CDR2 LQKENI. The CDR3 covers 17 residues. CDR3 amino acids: CASSPSIGGSNTGELFF. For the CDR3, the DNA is TGTGCCAGCTCACCATCGATCGGGGGATCGAACACCGGGGAGCTGTTTTTT.

The CDR3 DNA reads TGCGCCAGCAGCCAAGAGGGGGGCGCCGGGCCCCAGCATTTT. This sequence encodes CASSQEGGAGPQHF. The V gene is TRBV4-1, the J gene TRBJ1-5, with TRBD1 as a possible D gene (6 bases). The germline V gene has CDR1 MGHRA and CDR2 YSYEKL. The V end lost 0 bases, the J end lost 9 bases, and 12 bases lay between the germline ends. The CDR3 sequence is 14 residues long.

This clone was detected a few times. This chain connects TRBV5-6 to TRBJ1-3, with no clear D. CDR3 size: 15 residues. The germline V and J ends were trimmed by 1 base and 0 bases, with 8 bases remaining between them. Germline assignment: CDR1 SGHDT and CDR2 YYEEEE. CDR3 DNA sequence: TGTGCCAGCAGCTTGCAGTCCGCCTCTGGAAACACCATATATTTT. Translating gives CASSLQSASGNTIYF.

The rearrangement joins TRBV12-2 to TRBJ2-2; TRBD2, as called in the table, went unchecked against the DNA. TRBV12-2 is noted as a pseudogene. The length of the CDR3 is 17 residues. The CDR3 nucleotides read TGTGCAAGTCGCTTACAGCGGGAGGGCCGCAACACCGGGGAGCTGTTTTTT. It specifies CASRLQREGRNTGELFF.

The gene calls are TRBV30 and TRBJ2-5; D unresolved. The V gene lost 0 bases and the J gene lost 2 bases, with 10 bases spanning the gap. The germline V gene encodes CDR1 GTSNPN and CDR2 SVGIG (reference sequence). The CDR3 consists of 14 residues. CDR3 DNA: TGTGCCTGGAGTGTTCCCGCAGGACAAGAGACCCAGTACTTC. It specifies CAWSVPAGQETQYF. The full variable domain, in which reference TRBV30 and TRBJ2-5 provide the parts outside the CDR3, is SQTIHQWPATLVQPVGSPLSLECTVEGTSNPNLYWYRQAAGRGLQLLFYSVGIGQISSEVPQNLSASRPQDRQFILSSKKLLLSDSGFYLCAWSVPAGQETQYFGPGTRLLVL.

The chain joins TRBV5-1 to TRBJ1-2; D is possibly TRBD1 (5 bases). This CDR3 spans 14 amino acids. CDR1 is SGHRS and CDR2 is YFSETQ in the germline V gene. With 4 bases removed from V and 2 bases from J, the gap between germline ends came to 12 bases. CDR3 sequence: CASSPGRPNYGYTF. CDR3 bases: TGCGCCAGCAGCCCGGGACGGCCCAACTATGGCTACACCTTC.

The CDR3 loop is CASSSFDREDGYTF. CDR3 nucleotide sequence: TGTGCCAGCAGTTCTTTCGACAGGGAGGATGGCTACACCTTC. The rearrangement links TRBV6-5 to TRBJ1-2; 7 positions match TRBD1. The junction had 8 bases not matched to a gene; V was cut back by 4 bases and J by 6 bases. The germline CDR1 and CDR2 sequences are MNHEY and SVGAGI. CDR3 length: 14 residues.

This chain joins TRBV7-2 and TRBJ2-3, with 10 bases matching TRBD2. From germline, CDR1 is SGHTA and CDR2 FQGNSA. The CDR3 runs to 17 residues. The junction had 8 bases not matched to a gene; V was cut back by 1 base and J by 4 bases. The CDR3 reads CASSLVVASGRPDTQYF. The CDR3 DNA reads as TGTGCCAGCAGCTTAGTGGTCGCTAGCGGGAGACCAGATACGCAGTATTTT.

The DNA for the CDR3 is TGTGCCAGCACTTCCCTGGCGGGAGGGGAGCTGTTTTTT. Protein: CASTSLAGGELFF. J is TRBJ2-2 and V is TRBV6-1; tentatively, D is TRBD2 (6 bases). CDR1 is MNHNS, CDR2 SASEGT, per germline. CDR3 length: 13 amino acids. Trimming stripped 7 bases from V and 8 bases from J, with 14 bases between.

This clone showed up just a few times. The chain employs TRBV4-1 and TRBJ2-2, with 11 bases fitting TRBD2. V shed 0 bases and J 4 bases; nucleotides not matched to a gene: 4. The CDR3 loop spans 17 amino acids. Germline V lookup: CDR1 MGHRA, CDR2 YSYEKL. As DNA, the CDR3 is TGCGCCAGCAGCCAAGAAGGTCTAGCGGGGGGCACCGGGGAGCTGTTTTTT. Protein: CASSQEGLAGGTGELFF.

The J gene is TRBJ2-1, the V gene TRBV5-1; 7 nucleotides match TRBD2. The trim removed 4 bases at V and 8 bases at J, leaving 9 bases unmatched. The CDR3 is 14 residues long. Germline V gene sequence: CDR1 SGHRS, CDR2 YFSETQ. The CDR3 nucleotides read TGCGCCAGCAGCGGAGGTAGCGGGTGGGATGAGCAGTTCTTC. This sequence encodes CASSGGSGWDEQFF.

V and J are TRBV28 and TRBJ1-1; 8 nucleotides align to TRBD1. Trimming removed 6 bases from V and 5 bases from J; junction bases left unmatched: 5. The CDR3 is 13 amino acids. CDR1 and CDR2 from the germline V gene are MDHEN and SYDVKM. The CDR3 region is CASRQGGRTEAFF. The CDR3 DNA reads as TGTGCCAGCAGACAGGGGGGGAGAACTGAAGCTTTCTTT.

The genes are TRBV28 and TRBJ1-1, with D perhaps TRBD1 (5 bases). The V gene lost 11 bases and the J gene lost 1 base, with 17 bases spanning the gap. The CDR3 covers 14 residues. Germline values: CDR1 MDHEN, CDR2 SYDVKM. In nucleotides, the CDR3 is TGTGCCGCCACCGGGGGGTCCAAGAACACTGAAGCTTTCTTT. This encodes CAATGGSKNTEAFF.

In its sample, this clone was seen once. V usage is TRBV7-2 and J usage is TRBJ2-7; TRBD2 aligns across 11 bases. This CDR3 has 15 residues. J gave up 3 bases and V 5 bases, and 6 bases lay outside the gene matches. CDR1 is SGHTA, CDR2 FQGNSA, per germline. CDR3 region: CASSPALAGGYEQYF. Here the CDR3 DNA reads TGTGCCAGCAGCCCTGCGCTAGCGGGAGGCTACGAGCAGTACTTC.